These T cell receptor beta chains were read from a single sample in a study of blood T cell repertoires in COVID-19. Produced via immunoSEQ multiplex PCR; TCRdb's table is partial and in-frame only. The repertoire holds around 180,000 clones, with 74% as singletons. The specimen sequenced was peripheral blood. The receptors were sampled from an elderly woman with acute or convalescent COVID-19. CDR3s include the opening cysteine and the closing phenylalanine or tryptophan. The order of the fields is V gene, D gene, clone size, J gene, CDR3 DNA, CDR3 protein. D genes are given only for firm matches. Some rows mark clone size as missing; the rest say once, few, many or name a class of expanded clone.

v_call: TRBV19; d_call: -; clone_size: few; j_call: TRBJ1-1; cdr3_nt: TGTGCCAGTAGTATGGAAAGTTTGGGGCTCAACACTGAAGCTTTCTTT; cdr3_aa: CASSMESLGLNTEAFF
v_call: TRBV5-4; d_call: TRBD2; clone_size: once; j_call: TRBJ2-1; cdr3_nt: TGTGCCAGCAGCTTGGGGGTAGCGGGAGGCTACAATGAGCAGTTCTTC; cdr3_aa: CASSLGVAGGYNEQFF
v_call: TRBV28; d_call: -; clone_size: -; j_call: TRBJ2-7; cdr3_nt: TGTGCCAGCAGTCGGCTACCGGACTCCTTGAGGGAGCAGTACTTC; cdr3_aa: CASSRLPDSLREQYF
v_call: TRBV19; d_call: TRBD1; clone_size: -; j_call: TRBJ2-7; cdr3_nt: TGTGCCAGTACCGGACAGGGGAACCACGAGCAGTACTTC; cdr3_aa: CASTGQGNHEQYF
v_call: TRBV7-7; d_call: -; clone_size: -; j_call: TRBJ1-1; cdr3_nt: TGTGCCAGCAGTTCAGGGGTGGGGACTGAAGCTTTCTTT; cdr3_aa: CASSSGVGTEAFF
v_call: TRBV18; d_call: TRBD2; clone_size: -; j_call: TRBJ2-7; cdr3_nt: TGTGCCAGCTCACCTACCTTGAGCGGGAGGGGCTACGAGCAGTACTTC; cdr3_aa: CASSPTLSGRGYEQYF
v_call: TRBV28; d_call: TRBD1; clone_size: -; j_call: TRBJ1-4; cdr3_nt: TGTGCCAGCAGGGGACAGGCTTCTTTTGGTGAAAAACTGTTTTTT; cdr3_aa: CASRGQASFGEKLFF
v_call: TRBV19; d_call: TRBD2; clone_size: -; j_call: TRBJ2-3; cdr3_nt: TGTGCCAGTAGTATCGGCTCGCTAGCGGGAGAGGATACGCAGTATTTT; cdr3_aa: CASSIGSLAGEDTQYF
v_call: TRBV30; d_call: TRBD1; clone_size: -; j_call: TRBJ2-3; cdr3_nt: TGTGCCTGGAGACCGGGGACAGAAAGCACAGATACGCAGTATTTT; cdr3_aa: CAWRPGTESTDTQYF
v_call: TRBV6-5; d_call: -; clone_size: -; j_call: TRBJ1-4; cdr3_nt: TGTGCCAGCAGTTACTCGGCGGGGCAAGAAAAACTGTTTTTT; cdr3_aa: CASSYSAGQEKLFF
v_call: TRBV6-5; d_call: TRBD1; clone_size: -; j_call: TRBJ1-4; cdr3_nt: TGTGCCAGCAGTTACACAGGGGGCTCAGCTAATGAAAAACTGTTTTTT; cdr3_aa: CASSYTGGSANEKLFF
v_call: TRBV6-5; d_call: TRBD1; clone_size: -; j_call: TRBJ1-2; cdr3_nt: TGTGCCAGCAGTTTGCCAGGGGGAAGGGGTGGCTACACCTTC; cdr3_aa: CASSLPGGRGGYTF
v_call: TRBV3-1/TRBV3-2; d_call: -; clone_size: -; j_call: TRBJ2-3; cdr3_nt: TGTGCCAGCAGCCAACTCACAGATACGCAGTATTTT; cdr3_aa: CASSQLTDTQYF
v_call: TRBV21-1; d_call: -; clone_size: few; j_call: TRBJ2-1; cdr3_nt: TGTGCCAGCACCGAAAGACAGGGATTAGCCTACAATGAGCAGTTCTTC; cdr3_aa: CASTERQGLAYNEQFF
v_call: TRBV30; d_call: -; clone_size: -; j_call: TRBJ2-2; cdr3_nt: TGTGCCTGGAGTGTACTGTCGGGGTTTGGCACCGGGGAGCTGTTTTTT; cdr3_aa: CAWSVLSGFGTGELFF
v_call: TRBV19; d_call: -; clone_size: -; j_call: TRBJ2-6; cdr3_nt: TGTGCCAGTAGTACAAACTCTGGGGCCAACGTCCTGACTTTC; cdr3_aa: CASSTNSGANVLTF
v_call: TRBV11-3; d_call: -; clone_size: -; j_call: TRBJ2-7; cdr3_nt: TGTGCCAGCAGCCAGGGATTCAACTACGAGCAGTACTTC; cdr3_aa: CASSQGFNYEQYF
v_call: TRBV28; d_call: -; clone_size: -; j_call: TRBJ1-3; cdr3_nt: TGTGCCAGCATCGGGGACTATAGGGTCTCTGGAAACACCATATATTTT; cdr3_aa: CASIGDYRVSGNTIYF
v_call: TRBV7-9; d_call: -; clone_size: -; j_call: TRBJ2-6; cdr3_nt: TGTGCCGCGGGGGCTGACCGGGGTTTC; cdr3_aa: CAAGADRGF
v_call: TRBV5-1; d_call: -; clone_size: -; j_call: TRBJ1-4; cdr3_nt: TGCGCCAGCAGTTACAGTGCGAATGAAAAACTGTTTTTT; cdr3_aa: CASSYSANEKLFF
v_call: TRBV24-1; d_call: TRBD2; clone_size: -; j_call: TRBJ2-2; cdr3_nt: TGTGCCACCAGTGGCTGGGGACTAGAGGCCGGGGAGCTGTTTTTT; cdr3_aa: CATSGWGLEAGELFF
v_call: TRBV3-1/TRBV3-2; d_call: -; clone_size: -; j_call: TRBJ1-1; cdr3_nt: TGTGCCAGCAGCCGGAGACTCCTGAACACTGAAGCTTTCTTT; cdr3_aa: CASSRRLLNTEAFF
v_call: TRBV5-5; d_call: -; clone_size: -; j_call: TRBJ2-7; cdr3_nt: TGTGCCAGCAGCTTGGTACACGATAACGAGCAGTACTTC; cdr3_aa: CASSLVHDNEQYF
v_call: TRBV5-1; d_call: -; clone_size: -; j_call: TRBJ1-2; cdr3_nt: TGCGCCAGCAGCTTCGGGGCAGGGGAGTTTTCCCCTTCTTCAAGCTATGGCTACACCTTC; cdr3_aa: CASSFGAGEFSPSSSYGYTF
v_call: TRBV2; d_call: -; clone_size: once; j_call: TRBJ2-6; cdr3_nt: TGTGCCAGCAGTGACGGGACAACCGGGGCCAACGTCCTGACTTTC; cdr3_aa: CASSDGTTGANVLTF
v_call: TRBV19; d_call: -; clone_size: -; j_call: TRBJ1-2; cdr3_nt: TGTGCCAGTAGTATCGACGTTCTGTCGACTGGAGGCTACACCTTC; cdr3_aa: CASSIDVLSTGGYTF
v_call: TRBV6-5; d_call: TRBD1; clone_size: -; j_call: TRBJ1-4; cdr3_nt: TGTGCCAGCAGTCGACAGGGTACCGATGAAAAACTGTTTTTT; cdr3_aa: CASSRQGTDEKLFF
v_call: TRBV19; d_call: -; clone_size: -; j_call: TRBJ1-5; cdr3_nt: TGTGCCAGTAGGCAGGGGTTTTCTGATCAGCCCCAGCATTTT; cdr3_aa: CASRQGFSDQPQHF
v_call: TRBV5-8; d_call: -; clone_size: -; j_call: TRBJ2-7; cdr3_nt: TGTGCCAGCAGCTTGGGAGACATCGCCTACGAGCAGTACTTC; cdr3_aa: CASSLGDIAYEQYF
v_call: TRBV5-1; d_call: -; clone_size: few; j_call: TRBJ2-2; cdr3_nt: TGCGCCAGCAGCATTCTAGGAAACACCGGGGAGCTGTTTTTT; cdr3_aa: CASSILGNTGELFF
v_call: TRBV6-1; d_call: -; clone_size: -; j_call: TRBJ2-3; cdr3_nt: TGTGCCAGCAGTGAAGGAAGGGGGGGTGGTGCAGATACGCAGTATTTT; cdr3_aa: CASSEGRGGGADTQYF
v_call: TRBV10-1; d_call: TRBD1; clone_size: few; j_call: TRBJ1-1; cdr3_nt: TGCGCCAGCAGCGCGGGACAGGGCACTGAAGCTTTCTTT; cdr3_aa: CASSAGQGTEAFF
v_call: TRBV10-3; d_call: TRBD1; clone_size: -; j_call: TRBJ1-6; cdr3_nt: TGTGCCATCAAGACGGGACAGGGGAATTCACCCCTCCACTTT; cdr3_aa: CAIKTGQGNSPLHF
v_call: TRBV19; d_call: TRBD1; clone_size: -; j_call: TRBJ2-2; cdr3_nt: TGTGCCAGTAGTATAGACTTTTGGGGACAGGGGAACACCGGGGAGCTGTTTTTT; cdr3_aa: CASSIDFWGQGNTGELFF
v_call: TRBV27; d_call: TRBD2; clone_size: -; j_call: TRBJ2-7; cdr3_nt: TGTGCCAGCAGCCGGACTAGCGGGACCTACGAGCAGTACTTC; cdr3_aa: CASSRTSGTYEQYF
v_call: TRBV12-3/TRBV12-4; d_call: -; clone_size: -; j_call: TRBJ1-1; cdr3_nt: TGTGCCAGCAGTTTTAGTTTGAACACTGAAGCTTTCTTT; cdr3_aa: CASSFSLNTEAFF
v_call: TRBV6-5; d_call: -; clone_size: -; j_call: TRBJ2-1; cdr3_nt: TGTGCCAGCACCTTAGAGGGGGGGCTTACCAATGAGCAGTTCTTC; cdr3_aa: CASTLEGGLTNEQFF
v_call: TRBV19; d_call: -; clone_size: -; j_call: TRBJ2-5; cdr3_nt: TGTGCCAGTAGTATCTCTACGGGATGGGTCGAGACCCAGTACTTC; cdr3_aa: CASSISTGWVETQYF
v_call: TRBV19; d_call: TRBD1; clone_size: few; j_call: TRBJ2-1; cdr3_nt: TGTGCCAGTAGTAAACAGGGGGCGCATAATGAGCAGTTCTTC; cdr3_aa: CASSKQGAHNEQFF
v_call: TRBV11-2; d_call: -; clone_size: -; j_call: TRBJ1-2; cdr3_nt: TGTGCCAGCAGCCTTGTCGAGGCGGACTATGGCTACACCTTC; cdr3_aa: CASSLVEADYGYTF
v_call: TRBV5-6; d_call: -; clone_size: -; j_call: TRBJ2-2; cdr3_nt: TGTGCCAGCAGCTGGCTAGCCACCGGGGAGCTGTTTTTT; cdr3_aa: CASSWLATGELFF
v_call: TRBV27; d_call: -; clone_size: once; j_call: TRBJ1-6; cdr3_nt: TGTGCCAGCAGTTTGGCAGGAGGAAATTCACCCCTCCACTTT; cdr3_aa: CASSLAGGNSPLHF
v_call: TRBV5-5; d_call: -; clone_size: few; j_call: TRBJ1-4; cdr3_nt: TGTGCCAGCAGCTTACTCCCAAATGAAAAACTGTTTTTT; cdr3_aa: CASSLLPNEKLFF
v_call: TRBV5-1; d_call: -; clone_size: -; j_call: TRBJ1-6; cdr3_nt: TGCGCCAGCAGCGCCGAATTTGGCGACAGCGTGAATTCACCCCTCCACTTT; cdr3_aa: CASSAEFGDSVNSPLHF
v_call: TRBV23-1; d_call: TRBD1; clone_size: few; j_call: TRBJ2-7; cdr3_nt: TGCGCCAGCACGGCCCGGGACAGGGGGACCCTTACCTCGGACGAGCAGTACTTC; cdr3_aa: CASTARDRGTLTSDEQYF
v_call: TRBV7-2; d_call: TRBD2; clone_size: -; j_call: TRBJ2-5; cdr3_nt: TGTGCCAGCAGCGAGGGGGTAGCGGGAGGGTCGTGGGAGACCCAGTACTTC; cdr3_aa: CASSEGVAGGSWETQYF
v_call: TRBV18; d_call: -; clone_size: -; j_call: TRBJ1-5; cdr3_nt: TGTGCCAGCTCACCAAAATTCGGGAAACAGGGCGAACAGCCCCAGCATTTT; cdr3_aa: CASSPKFGKQGEQPQHF
v_call: TRBV19; d_call: TRBD2; clone_size: -; j_call: TRBJ2-1; cdr3_nt: TGTGCCAGTAGCCCAGGAGCGGGAGGGAGGGATGAGCAGTTCTTC; cdr3_aa: CASSPGAGGRDEQFF
v_call: TRBV4-2; d_call: TRBD2; clone_size: -; j_call: TRBJ2-7; cdr3_nt: TGTGCCAGCAGCCAAGAACGACTAGCGGGAGGAACCTCCTACGAGCAGTACTTC; cdr3_aa: CASSQERLAGGTSYEQYF
v_call: TRBV28; d_call: -; clone_size: -; j_call: TRBJ1-4; cdr3_nt: TGTGCCAGCAGTTTGGTCTATAATGAAAAACTGTTTTTT; cdr3_aa: CASSLVYNEKLFF
v_call: TRBV28; d_call: TRBD1; clone_size: -; j_call: TRBJ1-2; cdr3_nt: TGTGCCAGCAGCCCTGGGACAGGGCCAAACTATGGCTACACCTTC; cdr3_aa: CASSPGTGPNYGYTF
v_call: TRBV6-1; d_call: -; clone_size: -; j_call: TRBJ1-4; cdr3_nt: TGTGCCAGCAGTGAGGTGGCGGGGGTCGGAGAAAAACTGTTTTTT; cdr3_aa: CASSEVAGVGEKLFF
v_call: TRBV10-3; d_call: TRBD1; clone_size: -; j_call: TRBJ2-5; cdr3_nt: TGTGCCATCAGTGAAACAGGGGTCCAGGAGACCCAGTACTTC; cdr3_aa: CAISETGVQETQYF
v_call: TRBV6-5; d_call: TRBD1; clone_size: -; j_call: TRBJ1-1; cdr3_nt: TGTGCCAGCAGTCGTGACAGGGAGAACACTGAAGCTTTCTTT; cdr3_aa: CASSRDRENTEAFF